This T cell receptor beta chain was recovered during a study of brain T cells in children with intractable seizures. Surgery cases with the highest brain T cell transcript signatures were chosen for sequencing. Findings and limits, study-wide: Only CDR3 sequence similarity suggested viral specificity, without known HCMV serostatus. Pre- and post-surgery blood differed in depth, so pre-surgery absences may be undersampling.

The repertoire was sequenced with immunoSEQ multiplex PCR; TCRdb's copy has only in-frame clones and lacks some. In the table there are 75,000 to 80,000 clones, 90% to 95% of which are singletons. Notes on this clone: The target antigen is unknown.

Germline-derived CDR1 and CDR2 are WNHNN and SYGVQD (reference sequence). This CDR3 contains 11 residues. Trimming pared 5 bases from V and 6 bases from J, leaving 6 bases between. The specimen was peripheral blood, collected at surgery. The rearrangement joins TRBV10-1 to TRBJ2-3; D is uncertain. This receptor was identified in a boy younger than two with tuberous sclerosis and intractable seizures. CDR3 amino acids: CASSSSDTQYF. Written as DNA, the CDR3 is TGCGCCAGCAGTTCGTCCGATACGCAGTATTTT.